This T cell receptor beta chain was obtained from a study of OX40 agonist ivuxolimab in advanced cancers. The CDR3 length is 19 residues. Trimming shortened V by 0 bases and J by 8 bases, and 25 bases separated the two germline ends. The germline gives CDR1 MGHRA, CDR2 YSYEKL. Sequencing used immunoSEQ multiplex PCR; TCRdb keeps in-frame clones, though not all of them. The sample holds roughly 80,000 clones, roughly 85% seen once. This clonotype was sampled from an adult with an advanced solid tumor such as melanoma, head and neck, liver or kidney cancer. This chain links TRBV4-1 with TRBJ1-4, with D perhaps matching TRBD1 (5 bases). The specimen was CD4+ or CD8+ T cells sorted from blood, collected in a trial of the OX40 agonist ivuxolimab. CDR3 loop: CASSQEAGRVNLGGEKLFF. The CDR3 nucleotides read TGCGCCAGCAGCCAAGAGGCGGGACGGGTGAACCTTGGCGGGGAAAAACTGTTTTTT.